One sample yielded the 4 T cell receptor beta chains listed below, sequenced in a study of beta chain features in type 1 diabetes. The whole isolated RNA underwent reverse transcription, so sequencing captured expressed TCRB transcripts. Data came from immunoSEQ multiplex PCR; TCRdb stores just in-frame clones and leaves some out. This table holds hundreds of thousands of clones, around an eighth found once. Sequencing was performed on naive CD4+ T cells from blood. The source of these receptors is a man aged 18 to 29 in good health.

This clone was counted a single time. The CDR3 region has the DNA TGTGCCAGCAGCTTGGGCACAGGGGGTCGGGAAAAACTGTTTTTT. This encodes CASSLGTGGREKLFF. V is TRBV7-7 and J is TRBJ1-4; 8 bases match TRBD1. J gave up 8 bases and V 3 bases, and 8 bases lay outside the gene matches. Germline V gene data show CDR1 as SSHAT and CDR2 as FNYEAQ (reference sequence). CDR3 length: 15 amino acids. Filled out from reference TRBV7-7 and TRBJ1-4, the complete variable domain reads GAGVSQSPRYKVTKRGQDVTLRCDPISSHATLYWYQQALGQGPEFLTYFNYEAQPDKSGLPSDRFSAERPEGSISTLTIQRTEQRDSAMYRCASSLGTGGREKLFFGSGTQLSVL.

This clone was observed a handful of times. The chain is built from TRBV7-3 and TRBJ1-1; D may be TRBD1 (5 bases). Germline CDR1 SGHTA, CDR2 FQGTGA. This CDR3 comprises 15 residues. V was cut by 2 bases and J by 1 base, with 11 bases left in between. The CDR3: CASSLHTGPNTEAFF. The CDR3 nucleotides read TGTGCCAGCAGCTTACATACAGGCCCGAACACTGAAGCTTTCTTT.

This clone was counted only a few times. The V and J genes are TRBV10-3 and TRBJ2-5, with a weak D call TRBD2 (7 bases). The ends were cut back, 0 bases at V and 2 bases at J, with 10 bases in the middle. The germline CDR1 and CDR2 sequences are ENHRY and SYGVKD. This CDR3 region has 15 residues. CDR3 sequence (DNA): TGTGCCATCAGTGAGTCCGGGGGGCTACAAGAGACCCAGTACTTC. Protein product: CAISESGGLQETQYF.

This clone has only a few counts. The V gene is TRBV10-3, the J gene TRBJ2-7; 7 bases agree with TRBD1. J lost 0 bases, V lost 7 bases, and 6 bases had no gene match. Germline CDR1 and CDR2: ENHRY and SYGVKD. This CDR3 is built from 14 residues. The CDR3 nucleotides are TGTGCCATCACCAAGACAGGGTTCTCCTACGAGCAGTACTTC. Translated, it gives CAITKTGFSYEQYF.